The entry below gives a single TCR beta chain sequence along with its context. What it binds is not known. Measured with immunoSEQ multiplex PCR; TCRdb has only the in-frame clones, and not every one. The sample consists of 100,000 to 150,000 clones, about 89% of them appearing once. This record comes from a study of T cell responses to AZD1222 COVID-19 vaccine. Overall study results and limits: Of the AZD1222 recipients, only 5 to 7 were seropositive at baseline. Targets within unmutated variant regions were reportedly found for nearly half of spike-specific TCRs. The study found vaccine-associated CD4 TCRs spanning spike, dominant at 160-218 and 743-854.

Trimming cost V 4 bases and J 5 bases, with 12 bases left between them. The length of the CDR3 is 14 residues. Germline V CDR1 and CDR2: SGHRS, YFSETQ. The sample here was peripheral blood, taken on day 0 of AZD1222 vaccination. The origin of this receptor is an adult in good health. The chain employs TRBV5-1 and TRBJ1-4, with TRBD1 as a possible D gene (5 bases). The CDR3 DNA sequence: TGCGCCAGCAGCCAGGGCCGGTCGAATGAAAAACTGTTTTTT. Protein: CASSQGRSNEKLFF.